This T cell receptor (beta chain) emerged from a study of T-cell reconstitution after alpha-beta-depleted transplantation in children. Trimming removed 5 bases at V and 9 bases at J, with 17 bases between. The germline CDR1 and CDR2 sequences are MNHEY and SMNVEV (reference sequence). The CDR3 is 13 residues long. This clonotype showed up just a few times. TCRbeta library preparation incorporated unique molecular identifiers. Each CDR3 protein is one row after TCRdb ran MiXCR on the PCR reads. Of 350,000 to 450,000 distinct CDR3 sequences listed, less than 15% were seen once; the top ten hold 4.3%. Material: PBMCs, obtained from the stem cell graft. The TCR sequence derives from a human donor who donated a stem cell graft to a child with Fanconi anemia. The V gene is TRBV27, the J gene TRBJ2-7, with D possibly being TRBD2 (6 bases). Here the CDR3 reads CASSSRSGGPQYV. The DNA of the CDR3 is TGTGCCAGCAGTAGTCGGAGCGGAGGGCCGCAGTACGTC.